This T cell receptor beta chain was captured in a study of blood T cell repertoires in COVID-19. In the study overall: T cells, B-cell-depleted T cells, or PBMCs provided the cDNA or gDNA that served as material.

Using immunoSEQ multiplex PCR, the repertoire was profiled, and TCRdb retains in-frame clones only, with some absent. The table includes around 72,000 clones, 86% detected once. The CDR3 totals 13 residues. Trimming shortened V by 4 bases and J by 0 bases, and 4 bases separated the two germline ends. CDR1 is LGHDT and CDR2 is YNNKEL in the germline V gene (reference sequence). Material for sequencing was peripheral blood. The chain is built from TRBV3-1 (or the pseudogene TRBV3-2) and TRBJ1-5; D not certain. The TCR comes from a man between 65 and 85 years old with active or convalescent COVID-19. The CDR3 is CASSLNSNQPQHF. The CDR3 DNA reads TGTGCCAGCAGCCTAAATAGCAATCAGCCCCAGCATTTT.